These 5 T cell receptor beta chains originate from one sample sequenced in a study of blood T cells in healthy people across ages. A second about 7 to 12 cycle PCR used barcoded and J-beta primers. From the 5' RACE reads, TCRdb called clonotypes with MiXCR, one entry per CDR3 protein. The sample records around 1.5 million distinct CDR3 sequences, approximately 59% being singletons. Specimen: blood. Receptor source: a man between 18 and 29 years old in good health.

The chain employs TRBV4-1 and TRBJ1-5, with 8 bases lining up with TRBD1. Per germline, CDR1 MGHRA and CDR2 YSYEKL. This CDR3 is built from 15 residues. J was trimmed by 3 bases and V by 3 bases; bases with no gene match: 4. The CDR3 nucleotides read TGCGCCAGCAGCCAGGGACAGGCGTACAATCAGCCCCAGCATTTT. As protein: CASSQGQAYNQPQHF.

The sample holds a few counts of this clonotype. The J gene is TRBJ2-1, the V gene TRBV27; D remains ambiguous. V was cut by 4 bases and J by 9 bases, with 7 bases left in between. Germline CDR1 is MNHEY and CDR2 is SMNVEV (reference sequence). This CDR3 has 11 residues. Here the CDR3 DNA reads TGTGCCAGCAGTTCCCGGCGTGAGCAGTTCTTC. This translates into CASSSRREQFF.

This clonotype was recorded many times. At one of its ends the junction is not consistent with the germline gene, which may arise from a read error. J is TRBJ2-7 and V is TRBV2, with 10 bases aligning to TRBD1. Germline-derived CDR1 and CDR2 are SNHLY and FYNNEI. The CDR3 totals 16 residues. CDR3 nucleotides: TGTGCCAGCAGTTTCGGAGCCGGGACAGGGGACTACAAGCAGTACTTC. Translation: CASSFGAGTGDYKQYF.

The chain employs TRBV5-1 and TRBJ2-3; TRBD2 agrees at 11 bases. CDR1 SGHRS and CDR2 YFSETQ come from the germline V gene. J gave up 2 bases and V 4 bases, and 6 bases lay outside the gene matches. This CDR3 comprises 16 residues. In DNA form, the CDR3 reads TGCGCCAGCAGCCCCGGGACTAGCGGATACACAGATACGCAGTATTTT. Translating gives CASSPGTSGYTDTQYF.

This clonotype turned up a few times. The gene calls are TRBV29-1 and TRBJ2-7; 9 nucleotides line up with TRBD1. Germline CDR1 is SQVTM and CDR2 is ANQGSEA. V shed 4 bases and J 5 bases; nucleotides not matched to a gene: 12. The CDR3 spans 15 residues. The CDR3 nucleotides read TGCAGCGTTGGGTTCACCGGGACAGGGATCCACGAGCAGTACTTC. Encoded protein: CSVGFTGTGIHEQYF.